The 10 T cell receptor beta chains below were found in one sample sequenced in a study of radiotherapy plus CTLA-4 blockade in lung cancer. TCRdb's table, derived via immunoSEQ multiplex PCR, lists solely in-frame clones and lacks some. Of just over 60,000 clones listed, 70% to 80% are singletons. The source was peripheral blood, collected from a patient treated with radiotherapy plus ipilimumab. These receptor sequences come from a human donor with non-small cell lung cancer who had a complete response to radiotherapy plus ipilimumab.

This CDR3 is CASSLSPRTASGNTIYF. DNA of the CDR3: TGTGCCAGCAGTTTATCCCCTCGGACAGCTTCTGGAAACACCATATATTTT. The chain employs TRBV27 and TRBJ1-3; D perhaps matches TRBD1 (6 bases). The CDR3 runs 17 residues. In germline, CDR1 is MNHEY, CDR2 SMNVEV (reference sequence). V lost 0 bases and J lost 1, with 13 bases in between.

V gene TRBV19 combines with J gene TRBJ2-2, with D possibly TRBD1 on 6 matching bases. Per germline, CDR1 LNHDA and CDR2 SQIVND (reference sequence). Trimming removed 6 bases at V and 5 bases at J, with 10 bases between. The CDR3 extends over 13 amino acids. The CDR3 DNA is TGTGCCAGTAGAAACAGGGTGACCGGGGAGCTGTTTTTT. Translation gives CASRNRVTGELFF.

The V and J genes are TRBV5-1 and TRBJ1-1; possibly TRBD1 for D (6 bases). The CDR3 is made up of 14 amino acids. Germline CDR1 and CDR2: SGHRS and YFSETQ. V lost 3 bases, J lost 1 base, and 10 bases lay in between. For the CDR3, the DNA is TGCGCCAGCAGCTCACAGGGACGGAACACTGAAGCTTTCTTT. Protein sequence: CASSSQGRNTEAFF.

DNA for the CDR3: TGTGCCAGCAGCTTGGCCTGGGACACTGAAGCTTTCTTT. Translated, it gives CASSLAWDTEAFF. V usage is TRBV5-6 and J usage is TRBJ1-1; D is unclear. Germline V CDR1 and CDR2: SGHDT, YYEEEE. The CDR3 consists of 13 residues. The V gene lost 0 bases and the J gene lost 3 bases, with 6 bases spanning the gap. The whole variable domain, filled in from reference TRBV5-6 and TRBJ1-1, reads DAGVTQSPTHLIKTRGQQVTLRCSPKSGHDTVSWYQQALGQGPQFIFQYYEEEERQRGNFPDRFSGHQFPNYSSELNVNALLLGDSALYLCASSLAWDTEAFFGQGTRLTVV.

The DNA of the CDR3 is TGCGCCAGCAGCATAGGGACAGGGCAAATGAACACCATATATTTT. Translated: CASSIGTGQMNTIYF. The chain carries TRBV5-1 and TRBJ1-3; 9 nucleotides line up with TRBD1. The CDR3 covers 15 residues. The germline V gene has CDR1 SGHRS and CDR2 YFSETQ. Trimming at V came to 4 bases and at J to 7 bases, leaving 9 bases not matched to a gene. Together with reference TRBV5-1 and TRBJ1-3, the CDR3 gives the full variable domain: KAGVTQTPRYLIKTRGQQVTLSCSPISGHRSVSWYQQTPGQGLQFLFEYFSETQRNKGNFPGRFSGRQFSNSRSEMNVSTLELGDSALYLCASSIGTGQMNTIYFGEGSWLTVV.

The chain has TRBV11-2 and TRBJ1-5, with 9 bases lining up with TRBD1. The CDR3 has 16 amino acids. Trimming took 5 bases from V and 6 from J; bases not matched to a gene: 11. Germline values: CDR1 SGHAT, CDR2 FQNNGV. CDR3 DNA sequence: TGTGCCAGCAGCACGACCCCACAGGGGGCTGGTCAGCCCCAGCATTTT. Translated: CASSTTPQGAGQPQHF.

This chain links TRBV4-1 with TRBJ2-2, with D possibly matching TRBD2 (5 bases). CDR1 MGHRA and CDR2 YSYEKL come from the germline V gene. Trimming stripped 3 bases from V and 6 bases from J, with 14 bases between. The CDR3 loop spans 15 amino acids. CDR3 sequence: CASSQGSVPAGELFF. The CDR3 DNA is TGCGCCAGCAGCCAGGGTAGCGTGCCTGCCGGGGAGCTGTTTTTT.

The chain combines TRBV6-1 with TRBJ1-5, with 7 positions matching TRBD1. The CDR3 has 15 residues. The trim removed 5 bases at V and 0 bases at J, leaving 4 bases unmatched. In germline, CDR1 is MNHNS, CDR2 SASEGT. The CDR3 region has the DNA TGTGCCAGCAGTCAAGGGACAGATAGCAATCAGCCCCAGCATTTT. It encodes CASSQGTDSNQPQHF.

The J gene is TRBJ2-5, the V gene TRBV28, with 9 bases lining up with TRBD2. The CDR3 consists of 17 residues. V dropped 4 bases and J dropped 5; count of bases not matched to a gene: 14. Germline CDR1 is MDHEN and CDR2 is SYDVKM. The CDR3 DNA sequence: TGTGCCAGCAGTTCGGGCGGTAGCGGGAGTCTCGAGGAGACCCAGTACTTC. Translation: CASSSGGSGSLEETQYF.

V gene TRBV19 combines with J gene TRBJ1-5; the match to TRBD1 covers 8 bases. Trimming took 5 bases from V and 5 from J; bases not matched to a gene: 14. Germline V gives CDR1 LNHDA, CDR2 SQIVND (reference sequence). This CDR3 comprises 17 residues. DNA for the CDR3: TGTGCCAGTAGTCGAATCTACAGGGGGGGCTACGATCAGCCCCAGCATTTT. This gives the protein CASSRIYRGGYDQPQHF.